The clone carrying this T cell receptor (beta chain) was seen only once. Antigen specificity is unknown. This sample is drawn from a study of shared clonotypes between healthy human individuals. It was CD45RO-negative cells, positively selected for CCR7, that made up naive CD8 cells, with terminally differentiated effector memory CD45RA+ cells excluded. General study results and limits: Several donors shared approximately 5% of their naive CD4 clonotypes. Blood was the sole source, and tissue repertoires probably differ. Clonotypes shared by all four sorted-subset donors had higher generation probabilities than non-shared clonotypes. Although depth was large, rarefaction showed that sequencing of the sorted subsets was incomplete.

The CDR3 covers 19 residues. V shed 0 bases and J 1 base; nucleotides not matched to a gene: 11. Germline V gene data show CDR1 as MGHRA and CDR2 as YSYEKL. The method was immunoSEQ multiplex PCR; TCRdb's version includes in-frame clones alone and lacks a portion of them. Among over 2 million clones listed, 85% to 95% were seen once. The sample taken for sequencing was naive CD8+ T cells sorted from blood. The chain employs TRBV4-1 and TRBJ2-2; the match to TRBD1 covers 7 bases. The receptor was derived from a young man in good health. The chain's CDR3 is CASSQDRDRTLMNTGELFF. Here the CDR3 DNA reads TGCGCCAGCAGCCAAGATCGGGACAGAACCCTGATGAACACCGGGGAGCTGTTTTTT.